Listed here is a single T cell receptor (beta chain). It has no known antigen specificity. Base-call qualities are not available, and no considerably larger clone is one nucleotide away. The entry originates in a study of T cell clonotyping in hematopoietic cell transplantation (dated by TCRdb to 2020 to 2022). Some background on the complete study: Recipient samples taken before transplant were obtained following cytoreduction. A total of 130 or so blood samples were collected in the study from 35 to 45 consecutive transplant recipients and their related donors. Recruitment of patients was conducted between 2015 and January 2017, and follow-up was continued until late 2020 or death.

Overall study outcomes, separate from this receptor: Just a small fraction of recipient repertoires overlapped with donor repertoires, and more than 95% appeared de novo at the given depth. Donor and pretransplant recipient Inverse Simpson Index values predicted broader posttransplant TCR repertoire diversity. The sample size was limited and the cells went unsorted, which meant the CD4 and CD8 repertoire contributions could not be told apart. Recipient TCR diversity fell after transplant, with pathologically expanded clonotypes rising progressively from day 30 to day 180.

The immunoSEQ assay, a bias-controlled multiplex PCR using V- and J-specific primers, was used to amplify TCR beta CDR3 regions from genomic DNA. In a second PCR step, a proprietary barcode and Illumina adapter sequences were attached to the CDR3 amplicons. CDR3 libraries were sequenced on an Illumina MiSeq instrument. As for how the authors treated the data: Export and quality control were done with immunoSEQ Analyzer 3.0, while downstream analyses used R Bioconductor and Immunarch. Repertoire metrics were calculated using only productive rearrangements within the normalized downsampled data set. In the normalized cohort, a clonotype counted as pathologically expanded if the clonotype was larger than 5 templates. Repertoire diversity was measured with the Inverse Simpson Index. The non-normalized data set was used for CMV-specificity analyses so that all clonotypes could be captured. Held by TCRdb, this immuneACCESS table contains in-frame sequences only and omits some clones. Under half of the omission traces to an unresolved V gene where checked; the cause of the rest is unknown. V and J calls and clone size are copied from that table; D and trimming were computed from the DNA. The sample contains about 80,000 clones, 90% to 96% of them found a single time. Of the sample, around 1.7% is held by the ten largest clones.

Read against the paper, the sample's time point label means: recipient sample about 28 days before transplant, after cytoreduction. Recipient blood was collected about 28 days before transplant and at days 30, 100 and 180 after transplant. Using Nuclei Lysis Solution, genomic DNA was extracted from unfractionated peripheral blood mononuclear cells that were either fresh or cryopreserved. Relative to germline, V is 0 bases shorter and J is 6 bases shorter, with 18 bases between their ends. The CDR3 starts with the cysteine, ends with the phenylalanine, and has 16 residues. The kept DNA is CDR3 alone, 48 bases in frame from the first base. CDR1 and CDR2 are read off the germline V gene as MNHEY and SVGAGI.

The starting material was peripheral blood mononuclear cells, obtained before stem cell transplant. The clonotype was recovered from a woman aged 50 to 60 with acute myeloid leukemia. Some clones in this sample may be carry-over from other donors' samples. The chain was built from TRBV6-5 and TRBJ2-7, with a tentative D call of TRBD1 or TRBD2, each matching 5 bases. The DNA reads as follows: TGTGCCAGCAGTTACTCGCGTTGGGGACCCCTAGGCGAGCAGTACTTC. Its translation is CASSYSRWGPLGEQYF.